The 32 T cell receptor beta chains below were found in one sample sequenced in a study of blood T cell repertoires in COVID-19. Clones were sequenced by immunoSEQ multiplex PCR, and TCRdb holds only the in-frame ones, with some missing. Among 300,000 to 350,000 clones listed, about 88% were seen once. The specimen was peripheral blood. These receptors all stem from a woman in her sixties or seventies with COVID-19, enrolled during active disease.

The chain recombines TRBV6-5 with TRBJ1-2; D is uncertain. Deletions cut 7 bases from V and 2 bases from J, with 11 bases between. The CDR3 spans 13 residues. Per germline, CDR1 MNHEY and CDR2 SVGAGI. The CDR3 loop reads CASKVTSNYGYTF. The CDR3 DNA is TGTGCCAGCAAGGTGACATCGAACTATGGCTACACCTTC.

The chain employs TRBV2 and TRBJ1-1, with D hard to call. The germline V and J ends were trimmed by 7 bases and 2 bases, with 8 bases remaining between them. The CDR3 has 12 amino acids. Germline CDR1 SNHLY, CDR2 FYNNEI. CDR3: CASTQDNTEAFF. DNA for the CDR3: TGTGCCAGCACGCAGGATAACACTGAAGCTTTCTTT.

The CDR3 sequence is CASSFLIKARRQGGNQPQHF. The CDR3, as DNA: TGTGCCAGCAGTTTTTTAATCAAAGCCCGACGACAGGGCGGCAATCAGCCCCAGCATTTT. J is TRBJ1-5 and V is TRBV28, with 7 bases that match TRBD1. The J segment lost 2 bases and the V segment lost 3 bases, leaving 19 bases of the junction unmatched. CDR1 is MDHEN and CDR2 is SYDVKM in the germline V gene. The CDR3 runs to 20 residues.

This chain uses TRBV5-1 with TRBJ1-2, with D unresolved. V was trimmed by 0 bases and J by 0 bases, leaving 12 bases between them. Germline V lookup: CDR1 SGHRS, CDR2 YFSETQ. The CDR3 is 16 amino acids. CDR3 in amino acids: CASSLGLMIANYGYTF. CDR3 nucleotides: TGCGCCAGCAGCTTGGGACTGATGATAGCTAACTATGGCTACACCTTC.

The V gene is TRBV5-1, the J gene TRBJ2-3; no reliable D call. The CDR3 sequence is 15 residues long. Germline assignment: CDR1 SGHRS and CDR2 YFSETQ. V was cut by 0 bases and J by 0 bases, with 8 bases left in between. CDR3 region: CASSLVSTSTDTQYF. CDR3 DNA sequence: TGCGCCAGCAGCTTGGTTTCAACTAGCACAGATACGCAGTATTTT.

The rearrangement uses TRBV30 and TRBJ1-2; 9 bases fit TRBD1. The CDR3 extends over 16 amino acids. Trimming removed 4 bases from V and 2 bases from J; junction bases left unmatched: 11. Per germline, CDR1 GTSNPN and CDR2 SVGIG (reference sequence). CDR3 bases: TGTGCCTGGACTCTATCACAGGGGGCGTGGAACTATGGCTACACCTTC. It translates to CAWTLSQGAWNYGYTF.

This clone came up once. The same CDR3 arises from other DNA sequences in this sample as well. The chain recombines TRBV18 with TRBJ1-1; 7 nucleotides align to TRBD1. Trimming at V came to 4 bases and at J to 1 base, leaving 0 bases not matched to a gene. This CDR3 has 13 residues. Germline V gene data show CDR1 as KGHSH and CDR2 as LQKENI. As DNA, the CDR3 is TGTGCCAGCTCACGGACAGGGAACACTGAAGCTTTCTTT. This sequence encodes CASSRTGNTEAFF. The variable domain in full, with the rest retrieved from reference TRBV18 and TRBJ1-1, is NAGVMQNPRHLVRRRGQEARLRCSPMKGHSHVYWYRQLPEEGLKFMVYLQKENIIDESGMPKERFSAEFPKEGPSILRIQQVVRGDSAAYFCASSRTGNTEAFFGQGTRLTVV.

CDR3 nucleotides: TGCGCCAGCTGCCCAGGGGAACTCGGGGTGACCCAGTACTTC. Encoded protein: CASCPGELGVTQYF. V and J are TRBV5-1 and TRBJ2-5, with a possible D match to TRBD1 (6 bases). This CDR3 region has 14 residues. Germline CDR1 reads SGHRS; CDR2 reads YFSETQ. Trimming removed 7 bases from V and 7 bases from J, with 20 bases in between.

The chain uses TRBV19 and TRBJ2-3, with D hard to call. The CDR3 is 14 amino acids. Germline V CDR1 and CDR2: LNHDA, SQIVND (reference sequence). The V gene lost 6 bases and the J gene lost 4 bases, with 14 bases spanning the gap. The CDR3 DNA is TGTGCCAGTAGCCCAAAAAGGAGCTCAGATACGCAGTATTTT. This gives the protein CASSPKRSSDTQYF.

The chain joins TRBV6-5 to TRBJ1-1, with D possibly being TRBD1 (5 bases). V was shortened by 4 bases and J by 4 bases, with 16 bases between the two germline ends. Germline-derived CDR1 and CDR2 are MNHEY and SVGAGI. The CDR3 is 15 residues long. This CDR3 reads CASSLKGAWGTEAFF. The CDR3, as DNA: TGTGCCAGCAGTTTGAAAGGGGCTTGGGGCACTGAAGCTTTCTTT.

The chain links TRBV6-5 to TRBJ1-2; TRBD1 aligns across 8 bases. The V gene's germline CDR1 is MNHEY and CDR2 SVGAGI. V dropped 8 bases and J dropped 4; count of bases not matched to a gene: 12. The CDR3 sequence is 15 residues long. The CDR3 is CASVPGGQGLYGYTF. DNA of the CDR3: TGTGCCAGCGTACCCGGAGGACAGGGACTCTATGGCTACACCTTC.

This clone was observed a few times. This sequence joins TRBV10-3 and TRBJ1-6, with D maybe TRBD1 (6 bases). This CDR3 has 12 amino acids. Germline values: CDR1 ENHRY, CDR2 SYGVKD. Trimming shortened V by 11 bases and J by 10 bases, and 15 bases separated the two germline ends. The CDR3 reads CAARQEGSPLHF. In DNA form, the CDR3 reads TGTGCCGCTCGACAGGAAGGGTCACCCCTCCACTTT.

V is TRBV28 and J is TRBJ2-7; TRBD1 aligns across 8 bases. The CDR3 runs to 15 residues. CDR1 is MDHEN, CDR2 SYDVKM, per germline. J lost 3 bases, V lost 4 bases, and 8 bases had no gene match. CDR3 amino acids: CASSSYQGAVYEQYF. The CDR3 nucleotides are TGTGCCAGCAGTTCATATCAGGGGGCTGTCTACGAGCAGTACTTC.

CDR3 in DNA: TGTGCCAGCGGCCGACAATATAGCAATCAGCCCCAGCATTTT. This sequence encodes CASGRQYSNQPQHF. The rearrangement joins TRBV27 to TRBJ1-5; D gene unclear. The V end was cut by 8 bases, the J end by 0 bases, with 11 bases between. Looked up from germline, CDR1 is MNHEY and CDR2 is SMNVEV (reference sequence). This CDR3 has 14 amino acids.

The gene calls are TRBV30 and TRBJ1-4; D remains ambiguous. The V gene's germline CDR1 is GTSNPN and CDR2 SVGIG (reference sequence). CDR3 size: 11 residues. V lost 3 bases, J lost 6 bases, and 5 bases lay in between. CDR3 loop: CAWRGHEKLFF. CDR3 nucleotide sequence: TGTGCCTGGAGGGGCCATGAAAAACTGTTTTTT.

In the case of this clone: The sample contains more than one DNA sequence encoding this CDR3. In DNA, the CDR3 is TGTGCCACCCAGGGTAGCAATCAGCCCCAGCATTTT. As protein: CATQGSNQPQHF. The chain combines TRBV24-1 with TRBJ1-5; the D gene is possibly TRBD1 (5 bases). This CDR3 has 12 residues. V lost 9 bases to trimming and J lost 0 bases, with 5 bases between them. The germline V gene has CDR1 KGHDR and CDR2 SFDVKD.

This clone was observed a handful of times. This sequence joins TRBV7-6 and TRBJ1-1; perhaps TRBD1 as D (6 bases). The CDR3 has 13 amino acids. Germline loops: CDR1 SGHVS, CDR2 FNYEAQ. The germline V and J ends were trimmed by 5 bases and 8 bases, with 15 bases remaining between them. CDR3 sequence: CASSIEQGLEAFF. The DNA for the CDR3 is TGTGCCAGCAGCATAGAACAGGGCCTCGAAGCTTTCTTT.

This clone was picked up one time. The gene calls are TRBV28 and TRBJ1-2; no clear D. The CDR3 spans 13 residues. The V gene lost 6 bases and the J gene lost 8 bases, with 16 bases spanning the gap. CDR1 and CDR2 (germline): MDHEN, SYDVKM. The CDR3 bases are TGTGCCAGCAGCCTACCAGTGGGGAGCGGCTACACCTTC. Its translation is CASSLPVGSGYTF.

The rearrangement links TRBV30 to TRBJ1-1; D is possibly TRBD1 (6 bases). Trimming shortened V by 3 bases and J by 0 bases, and 11 bases separated the two germline ends. Germline CDR1 and CDR2: GTSNPN and SVGIG (reference sequence). The CDR3 contains 14 residues. Here the CDR3 reads CAWRQGPMNTEAFF. In DNA, the CDR3 is TGTGCCTGGAGACAGGGCCCCATGAACACTGAAGCTTTCTTT.

The chain employs TRBV9 and TRBJ2-5; TRBD2 agrees at 7 bases. The trim removed 7 bases at V and 5 bases at J, leaving 11 bases unmatched. The CDR3 contains 14 residues. Germline V gene data show CDR1 as SGDLS and CDR2 as YYNGEE. For the CDR3, the DNA is TGTGCCAGCGGTGAAGGCAGGGAGGGCGAGACCCAGTACTTC. Encoded protein: CASGEGREGETQYF.

V and J are TRBV7-2 and TRBJ2-7, with 7 bases identical to TRBD1. The germline gives CDR1 SGHTA, CDR2 FQGNSA. The trim removed 0 bases at V and 2 bases at J, leaving 4 bases unmatched. The CDR3 totals 15 residues. The CDR3 loop reads CASSLAQTGTYEQYF. CDR3 DNA sequence: TGTGCCAGCAGCTTAGCCCAGACAGGGACCTACGAGCAGTACTTC.

The V gene is TRBV4-3, the J gene TRBJ1-2, with TRBD1 matching 8 bases. The CDR3 has 14 amino acids. CDR1 is LGHNA and CDR2 is YSLEER in the germline V gene. The J segment lost 6 bases and the V segment lost 4 bases, leaving 7 bases of the junction unmatched. The CDR3 coding sequence is TGCGCCAGCAGCCCATATGACAGGGGTAATGGCTACACCTTC. This gives the protein CASSPYDRGNGYTF.

V usage is TRBV3-1 (or the pseudogene TRBV3-2) and J usage is TRBJ1-2; 9 bases fit TRBD1. V shed 6 bases and J 8 bases; nucleotides not matched to a gene: 7. CDR1 and CDR2 (germline): LGHDT, YNNKEL (reference sequence). The CDR3 is made up of 13 amino acids. CDR3 nucleotides: TGTGCCAGCAGGTTACAGGGGGCGTGGGGCTACACCTTC. This gives the protein CASRLQGAWGYTF.

As DNA, the CDR3 is TGTGCCAGCAGCTCGTTGACAGGGCCCCCCAATCAGCCCCAGCATTTT. This sequence encodes CASSSLTGPPNQPQHF. The chain joins TRBV7-9 to TRBJ1-5; TRBD1 aligns across 7 bases. Germline CDR1 SEHNR, CDR2 FQNEAQ (reference sequence). J lost 3 bases, V lost 4 bases, and 9 bases had no gene match. This CDR3 is built from 16 residues.

This chain joins TRBV15 and TRBJ1-2; possibly TRBD1 for D (6 bases). V gave up 0 bases and J gave up 4 bases, with 12 bases separating them. The CDR3 length is 15 residues. Germline values: CDR1 LNHNV, CDR2 YYDKDF (reference sequence). The CDR3 nucleotides are TGTGCCACCAGCAGAGAGCCCGGACAGCCCTATGGCTACACCTTC. Translation: CATSREPGQPYGYTF. Full variable domain (remainder filled in from reference TRBV15 and TRBJ1-2): DAMVIQNPRYQVTQFGKPVTLSCSQTLNHNVMYWYQQKSSQAPKLLFHYYDKDFNNEADTPDNFQSRRPNTSFCFLDIRSPGLGDTAMYLCATSREPGQPYGYTFGSGTRLTVV.

V usage is TRBV6-5 and J usage is TRBJ1-2; 10 bases align to TRBD1. V dropped 6 bases and J dropped 2; count of bases not matched to a gene: 6. This CDR3 is built from 15 residues. Per germline, CDR1 MNHEY and CDR2 SVGAGI. The CDR3 bases are TGTGCCAGCAGCTACCAGGACAGGGGGAACTATGGCTACACCTTC. Its translation is CASSYQDRGNYGYTF.

This chain joins TRBV27 and TRBJ2-3, with TRBD2 matching over 7 bases. The CDR3 spans 13 residues. Germline CDR1 reads MNHEY; CDR2 reads SMNVEV (reference sequence). The V and J ends lost 6 bases and 6 bases, in that order; junction bases with no gene match: 6. The CDR3 bases are TGTGCCAGCAGGGACGGGGGGTTGGATACGCAGTATTTT. Translation gives CASRDGGLDTQYF.

CDR3 residues: CAWDTLGTAEKLFF. DNA of the CDR3: TGTGCCTGGGACACTCTTGGGACAGCCGAGAAACTGTTTTTT. V and J are TRBV30 and TRBJ1-4, with 7 bases identical to TRBD1. The CDR3 extends over 14 amino acids. CDR1 is GTSNPN and CDR2 is SVGIG in the germline V gene (reference sequence). V was clipped by 5 bases and J by 11 bases; unmatched bases: 14.

The chain is built from TRBV28 and TRBJ1-6, with TRBD1 as a possible D gene (5 bases). The germline gives CDR1 MDHEN, CDR2 SYDVKM. This CDR3 contains 14 residues. With 6 bases removed from V and 9 bases from J, the gap between germline ends came to 15 bases. The CDR3 DNA reads TGTGCCAGCAGCTCTAACCAGGGATCTTCACCCCTCCACTTT. Translated: CASSSNQGSSPLHF.

The chain uses TRBV5-1 and TRBJ1-4, with a possible D match to TRBD1 (5 bases). V was cut by 3 bases and J by 6 bases, with 15 bases left in between. The CDR3 totals 15 residues. CDR1 is SGHRS and CDR2 is YFSETQ in the germline V gene. The CDR3 DNA follows: TGCGCCAGCAGCTCCCAGTCGGGGGTAGATGAAAAACTGTTTTTT. Protein product: CASSSQSGVDEKLFF.

The chain carries TRBV10-3 and TRBJ1-2; 12 bases fit TRBD1. The length of the CDR3 is 16 residues. Trimming cost V 2 bases and J 2 bases; bases outside gene matches: 3. Germline V CDR1 and CDR2: ENHRY, SYGVKD. The CDR3 DNA sequence: TGTGCCATCAGTGAGCAAGGGACAGGGGGCAACTATGGCTACACCTTC. Its translation is CAISEQGTGGNYGYTF.

The chain uses TRBV4-1 and TRBJ1-5, with D unclear. Germline V gene sequence: CDR1 MGHRA, CDR2 YSYEKL. This CDR3 is built from 15 residues. Trimming shortened V by 0 bases and J by 4 bases, and 10 bases separated the two germline ends. The CDR3 spells CASSQDIGKNQPQHF. The DNA of the CDR3 is TGCGCCAGCAGCCAAGATATCGGGAAGAATCAGCCCCAGCATTTT.